These 28 T cell receptor beta chains were sequenced from one sample in a study of CD8 T cells in ankylosing spondylitis. Using its own MiXCR run on the 5' RACE reads, TCRdb lists one record per CDR3 protein. The data show roughly 280,000 distinct CDR3 sequences, about 20% seen once. The specimen sequenced was blood, either unsorted or a sorted T cell fraction (not recorded which). The receptors were gathered from a male donor with ankylosing spondylitis or in good health (not recorded which).

This clonotype has a count of ten or more. The chain joins TRBV29-1 to TRBJ2-3; D is uncertain. The CDR3 consists of 13 residues. CDR1 is SQVTM, CDR2 ANQGSEA, per germline. The ends were cut back, 7 bases at V and 2 bases at J, with 13 bases in the middle. The CDR3 sequence: CSASARPTDTQYF. DNA of the CDR3: TGCAGCGCTTCGGCCCGCCCCACAGATACGCAGTATTTT.

This clonotype has more than one count but fewer than ten. The V call is TRBV2, the J call TRBJ2-1; D gene unclear. The CDR3 consists of 13 residues. Germline V CDR1 and CDR2: SNHLY, FYNNEI. V was clipped by 4 bases and J by 7 bases, with 11 bases between them. CDR3 sequence: CASSGLGRNEQFF. CDR3 coding DNA: TGTGCCAGCAGTGGGCTAGGGCGGAATGAGCAGTTCTTC.

This clonotype was seen a few times. The chain is built from TRBV27 and TRBJ2-7; a weak D match, TRBD2 (6 bases). CDR1 MNHEY and CDR2 SMNVEV come from the germline V gene (reference sequence). CDR3 length: 11 amino acids. The germline V and J ends were trimmed by 9 bases and 3 bases, with 9 bases remaining between them. CDR3 DNA: TGTGCCAGGCGGGACGGCTACGAGCAGTACGTC. Translating it yields CARRDGYEQYV.

The rearrangement joins TRBV6-1 to TRBJ2-3; TRBD2 is a possible D gene (7 bases). V was shortened by 6 bases and J by 0 bases, with 19 bases between the two germline ends. Germline-derived CDR1 and CDR2 are MNHNS and SASEGT. This CDR3 region has 17 residues. CDR3 protein: CASRFYGGGASTDTQYF. The CDR3 bases are TGTGCCAGCAGGTTCTATGGGGGGGGGGCTAGCACAGATACGCAGTATTTT.

CDR3 sequence (DNA): TGTGCCAGCTCCCGAGGGACAGGGAAAGGTACGAAACACGAGCAGTACGTC. It is translated as CASSRGTGKGTKHEQYV. This chain joins TRBV18 and TRBJ2-7; 9 positions match TRBD1. This CDR3 is 17 amino acids long. The germline V gene has CDR1 KGHSH and CDR2 LQKENI. Germline trimming cut 6 bases from V and 5 bases from J; bases unmatched to any gene: 17.

This clonotype turned up a few times. The J gene is TRBJ2-6, the V gene TRBV5-1; no reliable D call. The CDR3 spans 14 residues. Germline V lookup: CDR1 SGHRS, CDR2 YFSETQ. V was clipped by 4 bases and J by 4 bases, with 9 bases between them. The CDR3 bases are TGCGCCAGCAGCGAAGCCTCGGGGGCCAACGTCCTGACTTTC. This sequence encodes CASSEASGANVLTF.

The CDR3 DNA is TGTGCCAGCAGTCGCCGGGACAGGGGGCGGGAGACCCAGTACTTC. This sequence encodes CASSRRDRGRETQYF. This sequence joins TRBV3-1 and TRBJ2-5; TRBD1 agrees at 12 bases. The CDR3 covers 15 residues. From germline, CDR1 is LGHDT and CDR2 YNNKEL (reference sequence). Trimming cost V 6 bases and J 5 bases; bases outside gene matches: 7.

The V and J genes are TRBV20-1 and TRBJ2-5; 9 nucleotides align to TRBD1. The CDR3 has 14 amino acids. Germline assignment: CDR1 DFQATT and CDR2 SNEGSKA (reference sequence). Trimming at V came to 3 bases and at J to 4 bases, leaving 6 bases not matched to a gene. CDR3 sequence (DNA): TGCAGTGCTAGCCTCGGGACAGGGAGAGAGACCCAGTACTTC. Its translation: CSASLGTGRETQYF.

In regard to this clonotype: The germline gene is not matched at one end of the junction; a read error may be the cause. The chain joins TRBV12-3 or TRBV12-4 to TRBJ2-3, with 9 bases lining up with TRBD2. CDR3 length equals 18 residues. The CDR3 protein is CAISLWGGGASGTDTQYF. DNA of the CDR3: TGTGCCATCAGTTTGTGGGGCGGGGGGGCTTCTGGCACAGATACGCAGTATTTT.

The chain employs TRBV5-1 and TRBJ1-1, with D possibly matching TRBD1 (6 bases). V gave up 0 bases and J gave up 0 bases, with 12 bases separating them. The CDR3 is 16 amino acids. The germline V gene encodes CDR1 SGHRS and CDR2 YFSETQ. The CDR3 nucleotides read TGCGCCAGCAGCTTGGAGGGGGGAATGATGAACACTGAAGCTTTCTTT. It codes for CASSLEGGMMNTEAFF.

The rearrangement links TRBV14 to TRBJ2-5, with TRBD2 identical over 9 bases. The CDR3 extends over 14 amino acids. Germline V gene data show CDR1 as SGHDN and CDR2 as FVKESK. Germline trimming cut 0 bases from V and 5 bases from J; bases unmatched to any gene: 1. CDR3 amino acids: CASSQESGRETQYF. CDR3 in DNA: TGTGCCAGCAGCCAAGAAAGCGGGAGGGAGACCCAGTACTTC.

This clonotype was observed a single time. The chain couples TRBV6-1 to TRBJ2-7; D call uncertain. The CDR3 is 16 residues long. Looked up from germline, CDR1 is MNHNS and CDR2 is SASEGT. Between the trimmed V and J ends, which lost 1 base and 2 bases, there was a span of 15 bases. CDR3 DNA: TGTGCCAGCAGTGAAGGATCGGGTGGAGTAACCTACGAGCAGTACGTC. It specifies CASSEGSGGVTYEQYV.

This clonotype came up a few times. The chain is built from TRBV15 and TRBJ1-2; 7 bases map to TRBD1. The CDR3 length is 13 residues. V shed 2 bases and J 6 bases; nucleotides not matched to a gene: 3. Germline V CDR1 and CDR2: LNHNV, YYDKDF (reference sequence). Written as DNA, the CDR3 is TGTGCCACCAGCAGATATCAGGGGGATGGCTACACCTTC. The encoded protein is CATSRYQGDGYTF.

This clonotype has only a few counts. The chain links TRBV20-1 to TRBJ2-5; possibly TRBD1 for D (5 bases). CDR1 is DFQATT and CDR2 is SNEGSKA in the germline V gene (reference sequence). The CDR3 loop spans 16 amino acids. V was clipped by 5 bases and J by 2 bases, with 21 bases between them. CDR3: CSAASPQGRLQETQYF. DNA of the CDR3: TGCAGTGCTGCGAGCCCCCAGGGCCGACTTCAAGAGACCCAGTACTTC.

This clonotype turned up a few times. This rearrangement joins TRBV27 to TRBJ2-3; D remains ambiguous. CDR3 size: 12 residues. Deletions cut 6 bases from V and 1 base from J, with 5 bases between. Germline values: CDR1 MNHEY, CDR2 SMNVEV (reference sequence). For the CDR3, the DNA is TGTGCCAGCAGATCACGCACAGATACGCAGTATTTT. It translates to CASRSRTDTQYF.

Worth noting for this clonotype: A clone one base away is much larger, so this may be a read error. V is TRBV28 and J is TRBJ1-6, with TRBD1 matching over 9 bases. Looked up from germline, CDR1 is MDHEN and CDR2 is SYDVKM. The length of the CDR3 is 15 residues. The CDR3 DNA sequence: TGTGTCAGCAGCGTCCACGGGACAGGGAGATCACCCCTCCACTTT. This translates into CVSSVHGTGRSPLHF.

This clonotype was recorded a few times. The genes are TRBV20-1 and TRBJ2-5; D remains unclear. Germline V gene sequence: CDR1 DFQATT, CDR2 SNEGSKA (reference sequence). With 1 base removed from V and 2 bases from J, the gap between germline ends came to 8 bases. CDR3 length equals 13 residues. The CDR3 loop is CSARVSRQETQYF. CDR3 coding DNA: TGCAGTGCTAGAGTGTCTAGACAAGAGACCCAGTACTTC.

The chain couples TRBV12-3 or TRBV12-4 to TRBJ1-2; TRBD1 aligns across 9 bases. There are 15 residues in the CDR3. Trimming removed 5 bases from V and 7 bases from J; junction bases left unmatched: 11. CDR3 residues: CASSARTGGAAGYTF. In DNA form, the CDR3 reads TGTGCCAGCAGTGCTCGTACAGGGGGCGCAGCTGGCTACACCTTC.

This clonotype was seen a few times. The chain is built from TRBV29-1 and TRBJ1-2, with unresolved D. V was clipped by 8 bases and J by 4 bases, with 17 bases between them. The germline V gene has CDR1 SQVTM and CDR2 ANQGSEA. This CDR3 is 13 amino acids long. The CDR3 nucleotides read TGCAGCTCCTCCGTGGGGTTTGGCTATGGCTACACCTTC. Translating it yields CSSSVGFGYGYTF.

This clonotype has a count of ten or more. This chain joins TRBV12-3 or TRBV12-4 and TRBJ1-2; D possibly corresponds to TRBD1 (6 bases). This CDR3 has 15 residues. Trimming took 7 bases from V and 5 from J, leaving 20 bases between them. CDR3 nucleotide sequence: TGTGCCAGCATTCCGCCGACAGGCTCTCAATATGGCTACACCTTC. Amino acid sequence: CASIPPTGSQYGYTF.

The chain uses TRBV5-1 and TRBJ1-5; TRBD1 matches at 8 bases. Germline V gives CDR1 SGHRS, CDR2 YFSETQ. Unmatched junction bases numbered 9, after V lost 0 bases and J lost 7 bases. The CDR3 covers 16 residues. The chain's CDR3 is CASSLDGQGAEQPQHF. The CDR3 DNA sequence: TGCGCCAGCAGCTTGGATGGACAGGGAGCGGAGCAGCCCCAGCATTTT.

The rearrangement joins TRBV7-2 to TRBJ2-5; TRBD2 might be the D (5 bases). Germline V lookup: CDR1 SGHTA, CDR2 FQGNSA. This CDR3 comprises 14 residues. V lost 5 bases and J lost 2, with 12 bases in between. The CDR3 bases are TGTGCCAGCAGCCCCCCGGGGATACAAGAGACCCAGTACTTC. Its translation is CASSPPGIQETQYF.

Ten or more counts support this clonotype. The chain couples TRBV24-1 to TRBJ2-2; TRBD1 aligns across 10 bases. The CDR3 sequence is 15 residues long. V gave up 4 bases and J gave up 6 bases; unmatched junction bases: 4. The germline V gene encodes CDR1 KGHDR and CDR2 SFDVKD. CDR3 coding DNA: TGTGCCACCAGTGACCCCGGGACAGGGGCCGGGGAGCTGTTTTTT. Residues: CATSDPGTGAGELFF.

The V gene is TRBV10-3, the J gene TRBJ1-1; no firm D call. The CDR3 extends over 11 amino acids. Germline V gives CDR1 ENHRY, CDR2 SYGVKD. Trimming removed 10 bases at V and 0 bases at J, with 6 bases between. The CDR3 sequence: CATLVNTEAFF. Here the CDR3 DNA reads TGTGCCACCTTGGTGAACACTGAAGCTTTCTTT.

A few counts support this clonotype. The chain couples TRBV20-1 to TRBJ2-3, with 8 nucleotides matching TRBD1. Trimming took 4 bases from V and 0 from J; bases not matched to a gene: 3. This CDR3 has 14 residues. Germline V gene sequence: CDR1 DFQATT, CDR2 SNEGSKA (reference sequence). The CDR3 spells CSATTGASTDTQYF. In DNA form, the CDR3 reads TGCAGTGCTACGACAGGGGCAAGCACAGATACGCAGTATTTT.

The chain joins TRBV5-6 to TRBJ2-2; D remains ambiguous. The CDR3 covers 12 residues. V gave up 0 bases and J gave up 8 bases, with 5 bases separating them. Germline CDR1 SGHDT, CDR2 YYEEEE. This CDR3 is CASSLAGGELFF. The CDR3 nucleotides read TGTGCCAGCAGCTTGGCCGGGGGGGAGCTGTTTTTT.

This clonotype was counted only a few times. This chain joins TRBV5-1 and TRBJ2-1; 8 nucleotides align to TRBD2. CDR1 and CDR2 from the germline V gene are SGHRS and YFSETQ. J was trimmed by 10 bases and V by 0 bases; bases with no gene match: 6. The CDR3 totals 14 residues. The CDR3 reads CASSLVSLAGEQFF. The CDR3 nucleotides are TGCGCCAGCAGCTTGGTGTCCCTAGCGGGCGAGCAGTTCTTC. Full variable domain (missing parts from reference TRBV5-1 and TRBJ2-1): KAGVTQTPRYLIKTRGQQVTLSCSPISGHRSVSWYQQTPGQGLQFLFEYFSETQRNKGNFPGRFSGRQFSNSRSEMNVSTLELGDSALYLCASSLVSLAGEQFFGPGTRLTVL.

This clonotype was counted a single time. The J gene is TRBJ2-1, the V gene TRBV4-1, with 9 bases matching TRBD1. Germline trimming cut 2 bases from V and 7 bases from J; bases unmatched to any gene: 9. Germline loops: CDR1 MGHRA, CDR2 YSYEKL. This CDR3 has 16 amino acids. CDR3 loop: CASSQTGTGFRNEQFF. The CDR3 DNA follows: TGCGCCAGCAGCCAAACCGGGACAGGGTTTCGGAATGAGCAGTTCTTC.